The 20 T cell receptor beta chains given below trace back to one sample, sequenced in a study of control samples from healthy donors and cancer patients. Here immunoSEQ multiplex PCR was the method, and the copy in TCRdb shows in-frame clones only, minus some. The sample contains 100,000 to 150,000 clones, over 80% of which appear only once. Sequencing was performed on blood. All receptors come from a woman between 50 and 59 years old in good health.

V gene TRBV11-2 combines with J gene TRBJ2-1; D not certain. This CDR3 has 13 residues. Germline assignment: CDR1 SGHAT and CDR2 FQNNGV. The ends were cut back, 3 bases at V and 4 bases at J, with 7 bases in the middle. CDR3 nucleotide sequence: TGTGCCAGCAGCTTCGACTCATACAATGAGCAGTTCTTC. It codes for CASSFDSYNEQFF.

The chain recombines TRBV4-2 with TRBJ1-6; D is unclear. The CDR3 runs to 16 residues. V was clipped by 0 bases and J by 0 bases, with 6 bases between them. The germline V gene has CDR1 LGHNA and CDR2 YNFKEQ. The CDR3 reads CASSQDPSSYNSPLHF. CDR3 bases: TGTGCCAGCAGCCAAGACCCCAGCTCCTATAATTCACCCCTCCACTTT.

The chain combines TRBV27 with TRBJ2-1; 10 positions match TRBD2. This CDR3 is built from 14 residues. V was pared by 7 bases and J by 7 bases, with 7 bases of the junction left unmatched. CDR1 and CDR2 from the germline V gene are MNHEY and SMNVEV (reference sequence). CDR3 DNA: TGTGCCAGCAAGCGAGCGGGGGGGCATAATGAGCAGTTCTTC. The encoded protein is CASKRAGGHNEQFF.

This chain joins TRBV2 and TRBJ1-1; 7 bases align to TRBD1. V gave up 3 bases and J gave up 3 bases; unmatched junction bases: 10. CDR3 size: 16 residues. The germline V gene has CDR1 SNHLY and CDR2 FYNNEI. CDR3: CASSDPGGARDTEAFF. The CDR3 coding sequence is TGTGCCAGCAGTGATCCAGGGGGAGCAAGGGACACTGAAGCTTTCTTT.

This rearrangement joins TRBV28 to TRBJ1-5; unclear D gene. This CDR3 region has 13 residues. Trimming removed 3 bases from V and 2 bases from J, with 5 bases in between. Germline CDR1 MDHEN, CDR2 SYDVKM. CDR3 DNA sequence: TGTGCCAGCAGTTTGATCGGCAATCAGCCCCAGCATTTT. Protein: CASSLIGNQPQHF.

The CDR3 region is CATSDPTSGILNEQFF. CDR3 DNA: TGTGCCACCAGTGATCCGACTAGCGGGATCCTCAATGAGCAGTTCTTC. V is TRBV24-1 and J is TRBJ2-1, with TRBD2 matching over 11 bases. This CDR3 is 16 amino acids long. Looked up from germline, CDR1 is KGHDR and CDR2 is SFDVKD. V was pared by 3 bases and J by 6 bases, with 6 bases of the junction left unmatched.

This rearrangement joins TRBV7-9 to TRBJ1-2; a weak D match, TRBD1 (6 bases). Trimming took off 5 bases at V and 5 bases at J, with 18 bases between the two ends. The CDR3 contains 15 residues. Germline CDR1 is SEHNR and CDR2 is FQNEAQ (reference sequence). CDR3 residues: CASSQEGGEVYGYTF. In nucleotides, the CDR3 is TGTGCCAGCAGCCAGGAGGGGGGAGAAGTTTATGGCTACACCTTC.

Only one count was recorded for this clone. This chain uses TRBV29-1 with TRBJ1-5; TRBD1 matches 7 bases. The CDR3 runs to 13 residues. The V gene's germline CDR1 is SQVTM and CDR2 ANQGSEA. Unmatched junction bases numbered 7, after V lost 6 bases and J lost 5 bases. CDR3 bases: TGCAGCGTGACGACAGGGCGTGATCAGCCCCAGCATTTT. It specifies CSVTTGRDQPQHF.

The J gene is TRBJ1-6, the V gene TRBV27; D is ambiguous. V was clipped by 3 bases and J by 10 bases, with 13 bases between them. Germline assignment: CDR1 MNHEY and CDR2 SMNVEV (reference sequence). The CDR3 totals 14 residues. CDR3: CASSLVAGASPLHF. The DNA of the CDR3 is TGTGCCAGCAGTTTGGTCGCAGGCGCCTCACCCCTCCACTTT.

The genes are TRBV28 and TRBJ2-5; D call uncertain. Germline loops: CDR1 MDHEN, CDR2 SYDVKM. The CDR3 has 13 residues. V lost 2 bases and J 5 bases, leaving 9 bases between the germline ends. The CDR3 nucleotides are TGTGCCAGCAGTTTAGGTAGGGTCGAGACCCAGTACTTC. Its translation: CASSLGRVETQYF.

CDR3 DNA: TGTGCCAGTAGTGCCCTCGACAGGGTTAATTCACCCCTCCACTTT. Translating it yields CASSALDRVNSPLHF. V and J are TRBV19 and TRBJ1-6, with 7 bases fitting TRBD1. V was pared by 5 bases and J by 6 bases, with 7 bases of the junction left unmatched. The CDR3 runs to 15 residues. Germline CDR1 LNHDA, CDR2 SQIVND (reference sequence).

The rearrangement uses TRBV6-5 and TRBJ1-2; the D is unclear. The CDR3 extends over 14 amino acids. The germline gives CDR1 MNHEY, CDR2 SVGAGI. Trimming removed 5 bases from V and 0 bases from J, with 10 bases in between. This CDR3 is CASSTQRTNYGYTF. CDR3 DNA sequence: TGTGCCAGCAGTACCCAAAGGACTAACTATGGCTACACCTTC.

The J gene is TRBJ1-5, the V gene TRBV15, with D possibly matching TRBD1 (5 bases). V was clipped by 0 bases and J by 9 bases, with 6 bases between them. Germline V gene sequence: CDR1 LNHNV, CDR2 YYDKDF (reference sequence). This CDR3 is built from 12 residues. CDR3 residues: CATSRDQGPQHF. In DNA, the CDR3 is TGTGCCACCAGCAGAGATCAGGGGCCCCAGCATTTT.

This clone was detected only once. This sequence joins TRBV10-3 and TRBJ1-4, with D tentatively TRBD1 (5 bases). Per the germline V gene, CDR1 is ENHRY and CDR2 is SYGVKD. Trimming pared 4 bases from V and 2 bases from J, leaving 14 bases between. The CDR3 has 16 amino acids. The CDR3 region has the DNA TGTGCCATCAGTGCGGCACGGTGGGGCACTAATGAAAAACTGTTTTTT. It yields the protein CAISAARWGTNEKLFF.

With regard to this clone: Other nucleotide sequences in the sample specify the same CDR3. CDR3 in amino acids: CASSISGTDTQYF. The CDR3 nucleotides read TGTGCCAGTAGTATTTCAGGAACAGATACGCAGTATTTT. V gene TRBV19 combines with J gene TRBJ2-3; D not resolved. Germline CDR1 reads LNHDA; CDR2 reads SQIVND (reference sequence). The V end lost 3 bases, the J end lost 3 bases, and 7 bases lay between the germline ends. The CDR3 sequence is 13 residues long.

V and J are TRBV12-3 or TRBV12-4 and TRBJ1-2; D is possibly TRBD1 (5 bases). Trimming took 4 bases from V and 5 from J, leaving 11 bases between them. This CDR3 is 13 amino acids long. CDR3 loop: CASSSRETYGYTF. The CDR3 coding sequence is TGTGCCAGCAGTTCCAGGGAGACATATGGCTACACCTTC.

The CDR3 here is CASSLRTGDPTGELFF. CDR3 coding DNA: TGTGCCAGCAGTCTCAGGACAGGGGACCCCACCGGGGAGCTGTTTTTT. V gene TRBV7-8 combines with J gene TRBJ2-2, with 9 nucleotides matching TRBD1. The germline CDR1 and CDR2 sequences are SGHVS and FQNEAQ. CDR3 length equals 16 residues. The trim removed 6 bases at V and 4 bases at J, leaving 9 bases unmatched.

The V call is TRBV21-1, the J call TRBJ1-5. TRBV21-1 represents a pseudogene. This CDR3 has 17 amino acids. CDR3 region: CASSKTDGPRGNQPQHF. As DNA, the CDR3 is TGTGCCAGCAGCAAAACGGACGGGCCGAGGGGCAATCAGCCCCAGCATTTT.

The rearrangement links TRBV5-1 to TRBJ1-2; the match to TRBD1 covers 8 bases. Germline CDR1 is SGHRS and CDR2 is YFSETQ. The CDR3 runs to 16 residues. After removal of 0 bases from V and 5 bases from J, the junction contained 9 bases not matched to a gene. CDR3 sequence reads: CASSLEAGGDSYGYTF. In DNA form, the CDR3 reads TGCGCCAGCAGCTTGGAGGCAGGGGGCGATTCTTATGGCTACACCTTC. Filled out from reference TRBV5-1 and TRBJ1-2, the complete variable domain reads KAGVTQTPRYLIKTRGQQVTLSCSPISGHRSVSWYQQTPGQGLQFLFEYFSETQRNKGNFPGRFSGRQFSNSRSEMNVSTLELGDSALYLCASSLEAGGDSYGYTFGSGTRLTVV.

CDR3 loop: CASSESQGANGYTF. The CDR3 DNA reads as TGTGCCAGCAGTGAATCGCAGGGGGCGAATGGCTACACCTTC. The V call is TRBV6-1, the J call TRBJ1-2, with TRBD1 identical over 8 bases. The CDR3 consists of 14 residues. CDR1 MNHNS and CDR2 SASEGT come from the germline V gene. The J segment lost 6 bases and the V segment lost 2 bases, leaving 5 bases of the junction unmatched.